This is a list of T cell receptor beta chains from one sample in a study of tumor and adjacent non-tumor tissue in lung cancer. TCRdb used MiXCR to reprocess the multiplex PCR reads, holding one entry per CDR3 protein. The sample lists under 250,000 distinct CDR3 sequences, about two thirds seen once, with less than 25% in the top ten. Sequencing input: lung tumor tissue. These receptors all come from a man aged 55 to 70 with non-small cell lung cancer. Both conserved end residues are part of each CDR3. A D gene is named only where the DNA matches it firmly. Not every row has a clone size; where given, it reads once, few, many or a size class.

V	length	size	J	D	DNA	CDR3
TRBV6-1	13	.	TRBJ1-4	.	TGTACCAGCAGTGCCCAGGCGGAGGAAAAATTGTTTTTT	CTSSAQAEEKLFF
TRBV5-6	14	.	TRBJ2-7	.	TGTGCCAGTAGCTTGGGATTAAACAGGGACGCGCGGTACTTC	CASSLGLNRDARYF
TRBV24-1	13	.	TRBJ2-1	.	TGTGCCACCAGTGATTCATCCGGGAACGAGCAGTTCTTC	CATSDSSGNEQFF
TRBV6-6	12	.	TRBJ2-2	.	TGTGCCAGTACTGAACGCACCTGGGAGCTGTTTTTT	CASTERTWELFF
TRBV7-8	19	.	TRBJ2-1	TRBD2	TGTGCCAGCAGCCCTTCTAGCGGGAGGGCCGTTATAGTAATGAATGAGCAGTTCTTC	CASSPSSGRAVIVMNEQFF
TRBV7-8	15	once	TRBJ1-4	.	TGTGCCAGCAGCTTCGTGGAAGCGACTAATGAAAAACTGTTTTTT	CASSFVEATNEKLFF
TRBV28	12	many	TRBJ1-5	.	TGTGCCAGCTTCAGGGTCGCCCAGCCCCAGCATTTT	CASFRVAQPQHF
TRBV20-1	14	.	TRBJ2-1	TRBD1	TGCAGTGCTAGAGACGGGACAGGGATAAGGGAGCAGTTCTTC	CSARDGTGIREQFF
TRBV12-3/TRBV12-4	14	.	TRBJ2-3	.	TGTGCCAGCAGTCTGGGACTTTCCACAGATACGCAGTATTTT	CASSLGLSTDTQYF
TRBV30	13	few	TRBJ1-1	.	TGTGCCTGGAGACTGAGCGGACGGTTCGACGCTTTCTTT	CAWRLSGRFDAFF
TRBV20-1	19	many	TRBJ2-1	TRBD2	TGCAGTGCTAGACCCCTCGGGAGTAGCGGGGGGGCCCGGTACAATGAGCAGTTCTTC	CSARPLGSSGGARYNEQFF
TRBV11-2	18	.	TRBJ2-1	TRBD2	TGTGCCAGCCGCTCCACCATAGCGGGGGAATCCTCCTACATTGAGCAGTTCTTC	CASRSTIAGESSYIEQFF
TRBV29-1	13	.	TRBJ1-1	.	TGCGGCGTTAGGGGGAGGGCGAACACTGAAGCTTTCTTT	CGVRGRANTEAFF
TRBV6-5	12	.	TRBJ1-2	.	TGTGCCAGCAGTCGACAGAGGTCTCGTTACGCCTTC	CASSRQRSRYAF
TRBV12-3/TRBV12-4	14	once	TRBJ2-7	TRBD2	TGTGCCAGCAGCGGCGCGGGAGTCAGAACCGAGCTGTACTTC	CASSGAGVRTELYF
TRBV11-1	13	many	TRBJ1-6	.	TGTGCCAGCGCCTCGGGGGGAGATTCACCCCTCCACTTT	CASASGGDSPLHF
TRBV20-1	14	once	TRBJ2-3	.	TGCAGTGCTAGAGTGGGGTGGAAGCCAGATATGCAGTATTTT	CSARVGWKPDMQYF
TRBV29-1	12	many	TRBJ2-3	TRBD1	TGCAGCGCGGGACAGCGCACAGATACGCAGTATTTT	CSAGQRTDTQYF
TRBV5-5	15	.	TRBJ2-3	.	TGTGTCAGCAGCTTGGTGCCAGGGGAGGCAGATACGCAGTATTTT	CVSSLVPGEADTQYF
TRBV30	12	.	TRBJ1-5	.	TGTGCCTGGAGTTTACCGTCTCAGCCCCAGCATTTT	CAWSLPSQPQHF
TRBV7-9	17	few	TRBJ2-3	TRBD2	TGTGCCAGCAGCTTACGGTTAGCGGGGGGCCACACAGATACGCAGTATTTT	CASSLRLAGGHTDTQYF
TRBV19	18	.	TRBJ1-2	.	TGTGCCAGTAGTATCTGGGCACAGGGTAAGGGAGTGGACTATGGCTACACCTTC	CASSIWAQGKGVDYGYTF
TRBV28	16	.	TRBJ2-3	TRBD1	TGTGCCAGCAGTTTAAGGGGGACAGGGAACACAGATACGCAGTATTTT	CASSLRGTGNTDTQYF
TRBV11-2	15	.	TRBJ2-7	.	TGTACCAGCAGCTTAAGGTTGGCAGGGGCCTACGGGCAGTACTTC	CTSSLRLAGAYGQYF
TRBV11-2	13	.	TRBJ1-2	.	TGTGCCAGCAGCCTAAGATGGGCGGATGGCGACACCTTC	CASSLRWADGDTF
TRBV11-2	13	.	TRBJ1-2	.	TGTGCCAGCAGCTTATTAGGGGCTCGTGGCTACATCTTC	CASSLLGARGYIF
TRBV20-1	12	.	TRBJ1-2	.	TGCAGTGCTAGAGAGGGAGGGGAGGGCTACACCTTC	CSAREGGEGYTF
TRBV28	14	.	TRBJ2-7	TRBD1	TGTGCCAGTGGACCCTGGACAGGGGACTACGAGCAGTACTTC	CASGPWTGDYEQYF
TRBV28	14	few	TRBJ2-7	TRBD2	TGTGCCACCGGGTCTACTAGCGGGGGGCCCATCGCGGCTTTC	CATGSTSGGPIAAF
TRBV20-1	14	.	TRBJ2-3	.	TGCAGTGTTCCACGAGACAGATCCACAGATAAGCAGTATTTT	CSVPRDRSTDKQYF
TRBV4-3	16	.	TRBJ1-4	.	TGCGCCAGCAGCCGGCGGCAGATCGCGACTAATGAAAAACTGTTTTTT	CASSRRQIATNEKLFF
TRBV11-1	15	once	TRBJ2-5	.	TGTGCCAGCAGCTTAAGATCGGGGCGTGGGGAGACCCAGTACTTC	CASSLRSGRGETQYF
TRBV11-2	13	.	TRBJ2-5	.	TGTACCAGCAGCTTAGGTGGGGGCGAGACCCAGTACTTC	CTSSLGGGETQYF
TRBV29-1	14	.	TRBJ1-4	TRBD1	TGCAGCGTTGCAGATGGGACAGCATATGAAAAACTGTTTTTT	CSVADGTAYEKLFF
TRBV12-3/TRBV12-4	15	.	TRBJ2-7	.	TGTGCCAGCAGTTTAGCGCTGCCCGGATCCTACGCGCAGTACTTC	CASSLALPGSYAQYF
TRBV28	15	once	TRBJ1-3	.	TGTGCCAGCAGTTTGACATTAAATTATGGAAACACCGTATATTTT	CASSLTLNYGNTVYF
TRBV20-1	14	few	TRBJ2-7	.	TGCAGTGCTAGAGATGGGGGGGGCGTCTACGAGCAGTACTTC	CSARDGGGVYEQYF
TRBV7-9	13	.	TRBJ2-1	.	TGTGCCAGCAGCTTAAGGGGGAACAATGAGCAGTTCTTC	CASSLRGNNEQFF
TRBV11-3	12	.	TRBJ2-1	.	TGTGCCACCAGCCCCCGGGAGAAGGAGCAGTTCTTC	CATSPREKEQFF
TRBV29-1	14	.	TRBJ2-7	TRBD2	TGCAGCGTTGCCGGGACTAACCGGTCCTACGAGCAGTACTTC	CSVAGTNRSYEQYF
TRBV6-2/TRBV6-3	18	.	TRBJ1-1	.	TGTGCCAGCAGTTACTGGGGCAGGGTCCACCAATCGAACACTGCAGCTTTCTTT	CASSYWGRVHQSNTAAFF
TRBV28	15	once	TRBJ1-5	.	TGTGCCAGCAGTTTAATAGTTCAGAGAGGTAGGCCCCAGCATTTT	CASSLIVQRGRPQHF
TRBV20-1	17	.	TRBJ1-1	.	TGCAGTCCTATAACAAAGGGGAAGGCGACGGTTAACACTGAAGCTTTCTTT	CSPITKGKATVNTEAFF
TRBV20-1	15	once	TRBJ2-2	TRBD1	TGCAGTGCTAATAGGGGGACAGCGAACACCGGGGAGCTGTTTTTT	CSANRGTANTGELFF
TRBV4-3	13	.	TRBJ1-1	.	TGCGCCAGCAGCCAAGAGACCCTCACTGAAGTTTCCTTT	CASSQETLTEVSF
TRBV6-1	15	.	TRBJ2-1	.	TGTGCCAGCAGTTCTTTGACAAGGGAATCGGATGAGCAGTTCTTC	CASSSLTRESDEQFF
TRBV11-2	13	.	TRBJ1-5	TRBD1	TGTACCAGCAGCTTAGGCCAGGGACAGTCCCAGCATTTT	CTSSLGQGQSQHF
TRBV20-1	14	few	TRBJ2-5	TRBD2	TGCAGTGTTAGCCCTAGCGGGTCTCAGCAGACCCAGTACTTC	CSVSPSGSQQTQYF
TRBV5-6	17	.	TRBJ2-7	TRBD1	TGTGCCAGCAGCTTGCAGGCGGCGGGACAGGGGTTTTACGAGCAGTACTTC	CASSLQAAGQGFYEQYF
TRBV6-6	11	many	TRBJ2-7	.	TGTGCCAGCAGTTATCAATACGAGCAGTACTTC	CASSYQYEQYF
TRBV29-1	12	.	TRBJ1-1	.	TGCAGCATTGAACGTGGATCCGCTGGAGCTTTCTTT	CSIERGSAGAFF
TRBV20-1	13	.	TRBJ1-1	.	TGCAGTGCTCCCTCGATGGGGGGGACATCAGCTTTCTTT	CSAPSMGGTSAFF
TRBV4-3	17	.	TRBJ2-1	TRBD2	TGCGCCAGCAGCCAAGGGACTAGCGGAAGCCCCTACAATGAGCAGTTCTTC	CASSQGTSGSPYNEQFF
TRBV7-3	16	.	TRBJ2-3	TRBD1	TGTGCCAGCAGCTTAAGGCCAGGGGGAAGCACAGATACGCAGTATTTT	CASSLRPGGSTDTQYF
TRBV6-5	14	.	TRBJ2-3	.	TGTGCCAGCAAAAGCGGACTTAGCACATATACGCAGTATTTT	CASKSGLSTYTQYF
TRBV20-1	17	.	TRBJ1-5	.	TGCAGTGCTAGAACGGGACAAGGGCCGGGAGTGTCCCAGCCCCAGCATTTT	CSARTGQGPGVSQPQHF
TRBV11-2	13	.	TRBJ2-7	.	TGTGCCAGCGGCTTAGGGTACTCCTACGAGCAGTACTTC	CASGLGYSYEQYF